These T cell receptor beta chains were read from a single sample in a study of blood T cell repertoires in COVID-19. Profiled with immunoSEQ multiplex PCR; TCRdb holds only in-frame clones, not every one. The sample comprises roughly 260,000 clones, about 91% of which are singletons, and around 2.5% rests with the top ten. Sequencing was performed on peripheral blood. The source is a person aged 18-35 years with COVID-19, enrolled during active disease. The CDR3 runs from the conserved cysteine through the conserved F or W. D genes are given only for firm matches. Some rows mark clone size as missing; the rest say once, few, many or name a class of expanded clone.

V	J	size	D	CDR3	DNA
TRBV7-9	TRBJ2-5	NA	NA	CASSLMGLGGPGETQYF	TGTGCCAGCAGCTTAATGGGACTAGGGGGCCCTGGGGAGACCCAGTACTTC
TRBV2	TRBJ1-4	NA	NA	CASRERSVRIEKLFF	TGTGCCAGCAGGGAGCGCAGCGTGAGGATTGAAAAACTGTTTTTT
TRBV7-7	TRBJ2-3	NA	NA	CASSRTVTDTQYF	TGTGCTAGCAGCCGGACAGTCACAGATACGCAGTATTTT
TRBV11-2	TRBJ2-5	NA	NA	CASSLGGGGGGETQYF	TGTGCCAGCAGCTTAGGAGGCGGAGGAGGAGGGGAGACCCAGTACTTC
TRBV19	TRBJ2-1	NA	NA	CASSIGSSYNEQFF	TGTGCCAGTAGTATCGGGAGCTCCTACAATGAGCAGTTCTTC
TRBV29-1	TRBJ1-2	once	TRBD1	CSVQQDRSPIAGGYTF	TGCAGCGTCCAACAGGACAGGTCCCCTATCGCCGGTGGCTACACCTTC
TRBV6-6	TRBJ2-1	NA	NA	CASSLYNEQFF	TGTGCCAGCAGCCTGTACAATGAGCAGTTCTTC
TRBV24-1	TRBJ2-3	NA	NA	CATSGYRDTDTQYF	TGTGCCACCAGTGGGTACCGAGACACAGATACGCAGTATTTT
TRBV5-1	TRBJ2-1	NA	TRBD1	CASSPNAGGNLNEQFF	TGCGCCAGCAGCCCGAACGCAGGGGGAAACCTAAATGAGCAGTTCTTC
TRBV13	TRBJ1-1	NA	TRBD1	CASSLTGVGTEAFF	TGTGCCAGCAGCTTGACAGGGGTAGGGACTGAAGCTTTCTTT